Listed below are T cell receptor beta chains from one sample, sequenced in a study of cytomegalovirus exposure and HLA in healthy donors. Clones were sequenced by immunoSEQ multiplex PCR, and TCRdb holds only the in-frame ones, with some missing. The sample lists more than 200,000 clones; roughly 80% were seen once. The sequenced material came from PBMCs. The receptors were gathered from a girl between 5 and 17 years old in good health and CMV-seronegative. Each CDR3 is given with its conserved first and last residue.

TRBV28 | CASSLPMTDSQPQHF
TRBV6-6 | CATREQLAYEQYF
TRBV4-2 | CASSPRAGGGRQETQYF
TRBV29-1 | CSVEDLRGGVDGYTF
TRBV6-5 | CASSQQGSGEAFF
TRBV5-1 | CASSPRGGRGAYEQYF
TRBV28 | CASSSQESRGDHYGYTF
TRBV7-9 | CSSSLRGYEQYF
TRBV5-6 | CASSLLAGVIYEQYF
TRBV6-6 | CASSYKGGGYTF
TRBV30 | CAWSITYEQYF
TRBV12-5 | CASAGGSRSTEAFF
TRBV28 | CASSLDSKSYEQYF
TRBV30 | CAWRVQWTAVGETF